The next 28 T cell receptor beta chains were all read from a single sample in a study of vaccination effects on CD4 cells after COVID-19. Using immunoSEQ multiplex PCR, the repertoire was profiled, and TCRdb retains in-frame clones only, with some absent. Of fewer than 85,000 clones listed, around three quarters are singletons. Antigen specificity for these receptors is unknown. After expansion with viral peptide pools in the ViraFEST assay, antigen-specific CD4+ T cells were sequenced. Isolation of CD4+ T cells took place after ten to eleven days of culture. All study participants received two doses of BNT162b2 or mRNA-1273 vaccine. Sample: CD4+ T cells from PBMCs cultured with HCoV-OC43 spike peptides, taken after COVID-19 vaccination. Sample subset: HCoV-OC43 spike overlapping peptide pool stimulation. These receptors came from a human donor who received a COVID-19 vaccine.

The chain uses TRBV18 and TRBJ1-1; D unclear. Germline CDR1 and CDR2: KGHSH and LQKENI. CDR3 size: 16 residues. Between the trimmed V and J ends, which lost 3 bases and 3 bases, there was a span of 17 bases. The CDR3 protein is CASSPAAAGYDTEAFF. CDR3 bases: TGTGCCAGCTCACCTGCGGCGGCCGGGTATGACACTGAAGCTTTCTTT. Looking up the rest from reference TRBV18 and TRBJ1-1 gives the full variable domain: NAGVMQNPRHLVRRRGQEARLRCSPMKGHSHVYWYRQLPEEGLKFMVYLQKENIIDESGMPKERFSAEFPKEGPSILRIQQVVRGDSAAYFCASSPAAAGYDTEAFFGQGTRLTVV.

This clone has just one count. This chain uses TRBV5-4 with TRBJ2-6; D is undetermined. The V gene's germline CDR1 is SGHNT and CDR2 YYREEE (reference sequence). This CDR3 contains 16 residues. V dropped 5 bases and J dropped 4 bases, with 16 bases sitting between them. The CDR3 sequence is CASSVQSALGANVLTF. The CDR3 DNA reads as TGTGCCAGCAGTGTACAGAGCGCTCTGGGGGCCAACGTCCTGACTTTC.

The V call is TRBV2, the J call TRBJ2-2; 10 nucleotides line up with TRBD2. The germline V gene has CDR1 SNHLY and CDR2 FYNNEI. Germline trimming cut 2 bases from V and 7 bases from J; bases unmatched to any gene: 7. The CDR3 is 16 amino acids. The CDR3 DNA is TGTGCCAGCAGTGAACATAGCGGGGGGCTTGGCGGGGAGCTGTTTTTT. Encoded protein: CASSEHSGGLGGELFF.

The chain links TRBV19 to TRBJ1-2, with 8 nucleotides matching TRBD1. The trim removed 3 bases at V and 8 bases at J, leaving 11 bases unmatched. The CDR3 contains 15 residues. In germline, CDR1 is LNHDA, CDR2 SQIVND (reference sequence). Written as DNA, the CDR3 is TGTGCCAGTAGTATGGCCACCCAGGGGGCGCCGGGCTACACCTTC. Translating gives CASSMATQGAPGYTF.

This sequence joins TRBV7-9 and TRBJ2-2; the match to TRBD2 covers 8 bases. Germline assignment: CDR1 SEHNR and CDR2 FQNEAQ (reference sequence). The CDR3 is 16 residues long. V trimming: 1 base; J trimming: 1 base; junction bases outside the gene matches: 2. CDR3 in amino acids: CASSLVLAGNTGELFF. The DNA for the CDR3 is TGTGCCAGCAGCTTAGTCCTAGCGGGGAACACCGGGGAGCTGTTTTTT.

The rearrangement joins TRBV6-5 to TRBJ2-3, with D perhaps given as TRBD1 or TRBD2 (5 bases each). Germline V gene data show CDR1 as MNHEY and CDR2 as SVGAGI. Trimming took 2 bases from V and 6 from J, leaving 12 bases between them. The CDR3 is 14 residues long. This chain's CDR3 is CASSYPGQKDTQYF. The CDR3 coding sequence is TGTGCCAGCAGTTACCCGGGGCAGAAGGATACGCAGTATTTT.

The rearrangement uses TRBV6-6 and TRBJ2-7; no firm D call. With 0 bases removed from V and 7 bases from J, the gap between germline ends came to 10 bases. The CDR3 consists of 13 residues. From germline, CDR1 is MNHNY and CDR2 SVGAGI (reference sequence). The CDR3 sequence is CASSYSNGREQYV. The CDR3 DNA reads as TGTGCCAGCAGTTACTCGAATGGGCGGGAGCAGTACGTC.

The chain joins TRBV10-3 to TRBJ2-3, with 10 bases that match TRBD1. With V trimmed by 4 bases and J by 1 base, 2 bases remained unmatched. The CDR3 is 15 residues long. Germline CDR1 ENHRY, CDR2 SYGVKD. The CDR3 nucleotides are TGTGCCATCAGTGCCGGGACAGGGGGCACAGATACGCAGTATTTT. This encodes CAISAGTGGTDTQYF.

The J gene is TRBJ1-4, the V gene TRBV18, with D maybe TRBD1 (6 bases). The CDR3 is 15 residues long. Germline V gene lookup returns CDR1 KGHSH and CDR2 LQKENI. Trimming removed 3 bases at V and 0 bases at J, with 8 bases between. The CDR3 loop is CASSPQGTTNEKLFF. CDR3 coding DNA: TGTGCCAGCTCACCCCAGGGGACAACTAATGAAAAACTGTTTTTT.

V and J are TRBV28 and TRBJ2-4; D gene unclear. The germline gives CDR1 MDHEN, CDR2 SYDVKM. The CDR3 is made up of 14 amino acids. V lost 6 bases and J lost 0, with 9 bases in between. CDR3 sequence (DNA): TGTGCCAGCAGCCCTGGGTCAGCCAAAAACATTCAGTACTTC. Translating it yields CASSPGSAKNIQYF.

The V call is TRBV9, the J call TRBJ2-3; 8 nucleotides match TRBD2. The CDR3 loop spans 21 amino acids. The junction had 19 bases not matched to a gene; V was cut back by 1 base and J by 0 bases. Germline-derived CDR1 and CDR2 are SGDLS and YYNGEE. The CDR3 sequence: CASSVSRGDWRGASSTDTQYF. The CDR3 DNA reads as TGTGCCAGCAGCGTATCACGGGGTGACTGGCGGGGGGCTTCTAGCACAGATACGCAGTATTTT.

The genes are TRBV7-2 and TRBJ1-2; 7 positions match TRBD1. Germline V lookup: CDR1 SGHTA, CDR2 FQGNSA. This CDR3 is 17 amino acids long. Unmatched junction bases numbered 15, after V lost 5 bases and J lost 3 bases. This chain's CDR3 is CASSQSLTGAAYYGYTF. CDR3 nucleotides: TGTGCCAGCAGCCAATCCTTAACAGGGGCCGCCTACTATGGCTACACCTTC.

V is TRBV9 and J is TRBJ2-5, with 8 nucleotides matching TRBD1. CDR1 and CDR2 from the germline V gene are SGDLS and YYNGEE. V shed 4 bases, J shed 4 bases, and the junction held 9 bases outside the gene matches. This CDR3 is built from 15 residues. CDR3 coding DNA: TGTGCCAGCAGCTCCCGAGGGACAGGAGGAGAGACCCAGTACTTC. Its translation is CASSSRGTGGETQYF. The full variable domain, in which reference TRBV9 and TRBJ2-5 provide the parts outside the CDR3, is DSGVTQTPKHLITATGQRVTLRCSPRSGDLSVYWYQQSLDQGLQFLIQYYNGEERAKGNILERFSAQQFPDLHSELNLSSLELGDSALYFCASSSRGTGGETQYFGPGTRLLVL.

The V gene is TRBV3-1 (or the pseudogene TRBV3-2), the J gene TRBJ1-4; TRBD1 matches 10 bases. J was trimmed by 0 bases and V by 8 bases; bases with no gene match: 0. Germline CDR1 reads LGHDT; CDR2 reads YNNKEL (reference sequence). CDR3 length equals 14 residues. The CDR3 spells CASGTGATNEKLFF. The CDR3 DNA reads as TGTGCCAGCGGGACAGGGGCAACTAATGAAAAACTGTTTTTT.

This rearrangement joins TRBV5-6 to TRBJ2-4; D unclear. V shed 0 bases and J shed 7 bases, with 11 bases lying between them. Germline V gene data show CDR1 as SGHDT and CDR2 as YYEEEE. The CDR3 runs 14 residues. The CDR3 region is CASSLGVGLNIQYF. The CDR3, as DNA: TGTGCCAGCAGCTTGGGTGTAGGGTTGAACATTCAGTACTTC.

V and J are TRBV4-1 and TRBJ1-1, with a possible D match to TRBD1 (5 bases). The CDR3 is made up of 14 amino acids. The germline CDR1 and CDR2 sequences are MGHRA and YSYEKL. V shed 0 bases and J shed 5 bases, with 10 bases lying between them. CDR3 residues: CASSQDRGVTEAFF. The CDR3 DNA is TGCGCCAGCAGCCAAGATCGGGGGGTAACTGAAGCTTTCTTT.

The chain is built from TRBV27 and TRBJ1-5; 7 bases are shared with TRBD1. V lost 4 bases to trimming and J lost 6 bases; unmatched junction nucleotides: 6. There are 14 residues in the CDR3. Germline V gene sequence: CDR1 MNHEY, CDR2 SMNVEV (reference sequence). The CDR3 here is CASSSTGPFQPQHF. The CDR3 DNA follows: TGTGCCAGCAGTTCGACAGGGCCTTTTCAGCCCCAGCATTTT.

This clone turned up a few times. The rearrangement joins TRBV4-3 to TRBJ1-2; TRBD1 matches at 7 bases. This CDR3 has 15 amino acids. The trim removed 4 bases at V and 8 bases at J, leaving 13 bases unmatched. Germline V gene sequence: CDR1 LGHNA, CDR2 YSLEER. The CDR3 DNA follows: TGCGCCAGCAGCCTCAGGGGGGAGGGTGGAGTCGGCTACACCTTC. Translated: CASSLRGEGGVGYTF.

This clone was detected only once. The chain couples TRBV5-6 to TRBJ1-2, with TRBD1 as a possible D gene (6 bases). In germline, CDR1 is SGHDT, CDR2 YYEEEE. With 3 bases removed from V and 4 bases from J, the gap between germline ends came to 10 bases. This CDR3 spans 13 amino acids. Written as DNA, the CDR3 is TGTGCCAGCAGCTCAGGGGTGGGCTATGGCTACACCTTC. This gives the protein CASSSGVGYGYTF.

V and J are TRBV6-5 and TRBJ2-2; possible D gene TRBD1, 5 bases. Trimming left V 5 bases short and J 3 bases short, with 10 bases between. Looked up from germline, CDR1 is MNHEY and CDR2 is SVGAGI. The CDR3 totals 14 residues. In DNA form, the CDR3 reads TGTGCCAGCAGTCCACAGGTTCACACCGGGGAGCTGTTTTTT. As protein: CASSPQVHTGELFF.

This clone was recorded a few times. This chain joins TRBV2 and TRBJ1-1, with D possibly TRBD1 on 6 matching bases. This CDR3 is 13 amino acids long. Germline V gene data show CDR1 as SNHLY and CDR2 as FYNNEI. V lost 8 bases and J 0 bases, leaving 10 bases between the germline ends. CDR3 amino acids: CASQDSMNTEAFF. In DNA form, the CDR3 reads TGTGCCAGCCAGGACAGCATGAACACTGAAGCTTTCTTT.

The chain couples TRBV30 to TRBJ2-7; 8 nucleotides align to TRBD1. Per germline, CDR1 GTSNPN and CDR2 SVGIG (reference sequence). Losses at the gene ends were 3 bases for V and 3 bases for J; bases not matched to a gene: 7. The CDR3 consists of 14 residues. In DNA form, the CDR3 reads TGTGCCTGGAGCTCCGGACAGGGCCTCTACGAGCAGTACGTC. This translates into CAWSSGQGLYEQYV.

This clone was recorded a few times. This chain joins TRBV18 and TRBJ2-2, with D possibly matching TRBD2 (5 bases). Per germline, CDR1 KGHSH and CDR2 LQKENI. CDR3 size: 16 residues. Trimming left V 1 base short and J 2 bases short, with 11 bases between. The CDR3 protein is CASSPLTGRNTGELFF. CDR3 nucleotide sequence: TGTGCCAGCTCACCACTGACGGGGAGAAACACCGGGGAGCTGTTTTTT.

This clone was observed a few times. The chain joins TRBV2 to TRBJ1-4; D not certain. V lost 7 bases, J lost 4 bases, and 10 bases lay in between. The length of the CDR3 is 13 residues. Germline values: CDR1 SNHLY, CDR2 FYNNEI. The CDR3 spells CASKRSNNEKLFF. As DNA, the CDR3 is TGTGCCAGCAAACGGTCCAATAATGAAAAACTGTTTTTT.

The chain has TRBV19 and TRBJ1-5, with 9 bases fitting TRBD1. J gave up 1 base and V 7 bases, and 14 bases lay outside the gene matches. Germline CDR1 is LNHDA and CDR2 is SQIVND (reference sequence). The CDR3 contains 18 residues. CDR3 nucleotide sequence: TGTGCCAGTACCCGGGGACAGGGAGAGGGGGGGAGCAATCAGCCCCAGCATTTT. This codes for CASTRGQGEGGSNQPQHF.

In regard to this clone: The DNA is omitted, as the CDR3 cannot be located on it reliably, and the CDR3 follows TCRdb's listing. The rearrangement uses TRBV21-1 and TRBJ1-6. TRBV21-1 is a listed pseudogene. Both ends counted, the CDR3 spans 14 residues. CDR3 region: CASSKVGWGSPLHF.

Remarks on this clone: This CDR3 is also generated by other DNA sequences in the sample. The chain is built from TRBV28 and TRBJ1-4; D not certain. Trimming removed 2 bases at V and 8 bases at J, with 6 bases between. The CDR3 consists of 12 residues. Looked up from germline, CDR1 is MDHEN and CDR2 is SYDVKM. CDR3 sequence reads: CASSLRNEKLFF. DNA for the CDR3: TGTGCCAGCAGTTTACGTAACGAAAAACTGTTTTTT.

The sample holds one count of this clone. The CDR3 reads CSVADPGLADRTDTQYF. In nucleotides, the CDR3 is TGCAGCGTCGCCGACCCGGGACTAGCGGACCGCACAGATACGCAGTATTTT. The chain combines TRBV29-1 with TRBJ2-3; 11 bases are shared with TRBD2. The V segment lost 6 bases and the J segment 1 base; nucleotides outside the gene matches: 12. Germline assignment: CDR1 SQVTM and CDR2 ANQGSEA. The CDR3 has 17 residues.